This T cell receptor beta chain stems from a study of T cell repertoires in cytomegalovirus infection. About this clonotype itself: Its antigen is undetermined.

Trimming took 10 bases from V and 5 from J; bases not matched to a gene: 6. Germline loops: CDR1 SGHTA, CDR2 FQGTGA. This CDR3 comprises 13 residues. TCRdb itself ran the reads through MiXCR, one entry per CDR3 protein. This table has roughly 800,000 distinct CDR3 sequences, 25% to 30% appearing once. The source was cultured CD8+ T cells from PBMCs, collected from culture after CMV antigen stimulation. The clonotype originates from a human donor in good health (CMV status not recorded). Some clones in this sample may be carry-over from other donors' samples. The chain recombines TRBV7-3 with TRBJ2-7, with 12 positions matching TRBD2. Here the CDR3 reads CATSGGAGDEQYF. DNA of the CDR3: TGTGCCACTAGCGGGGGGGCCGGGGACGAGCAGTACTTC.